The rows below give T cell receptor beta chains drawn from one sample of a study of molecular identifiers for immune sequencing clone quantification. MiXCR, run by TCRdb on the PCR reads, gives a single entry per CDR3 protein. Of about 100,000 distinct CDR3 sequences in the sample, roughly a third were seen once. Sequencing was performed on naive CD8+ T cells from blood, with Jurkat cell RNA spiked in. The receptors shown here come from a human donor in good health. Some libraries in this study had Jurkat cell RNA spiked in. Each CDR3 is given with its conserved first and last residue. The order of the fields is J gene, D gene, CDR3 length, clone size, V gene, CDR3 DNA, CDR3 protein. The D gene is left open where the match is weak. The size field is filled for only some rows; it gives once, few, many or a size class.

TRBJ2-1 NA 12 many TRBV4-2 TGTGCCAGCAGCCAGCCCCTGAATGAGCAGTTCTTC CASSQPLNEQFF
TRBJ2-1 NA 15 NA TRBV11-2 TGTGCCAGCAGCTTAGCGTCGTACATAAACAATGTGCAGTTCTTC CASSLASYINNVQFF
TRBJ2-5 TRBD1 12 NA TRBV11-1 TGTGCCAGCGACGACAGGGGAGAGACCCAGTACTTC CASDDRGETQYF
TRBJ2-1 NA 13 few TRBV7-2 TGTGCCAGCAGCTTAGCGGACTCCCTTGAGCAGTTCTTC CASSLADSLEQFF
TRBJ2-7 TRBD2 15 NA TRBV7-3 TGTGCCAGCAGCTTGATGGCGGGAGGAGTCTACGAGCAGTACTTC CASSLMAGGVYEQYF
TRBJ2-5 NA 16 many TRBV5-6 TGTGCCAGCAGCTTGGTGAGGCTTGAGCCACAAGAGACCCAGTACTTC CASSLVRLEPQETQYF
TRBJ2-7 TRBD1 16 few TRBV4-3 TGCGCCAGCAGCCAAGATTTGGACAGGGGTTCCTACGAGCAGTACTTC CASSQDLDRGSYEQYF
TRBJ1-5 TRBD1 14 once TRBV18 TGTACCAGCTCACGGGGACAGACCAATCAGCCCCAGCATTTT CTSSRGQTNQPQHF
TRBJ2-7 TRBD2 13 many TRBV28 TGTGCCAGCAAGCCTAGCGGGATTTACGAGCAGTACTTC CASKPSGIYEQYF
TRBJ2-2 TRBD2 15 many TRBV28 TGTGCCAGCAACCTCGGGAGGGGTGTCACCGGGGAGCTGTTTTTT CASNLGRGVTGELFF
TRBJ2-7 NA 12 many TRBV4-2 TGTGCCAGCAGCCAAGTGGGATTAGAGCAGTACTTC CASSQVGLEQYF
TRBJ2-3 NA 17 NA TRBV20-1 TGCAGTGCTAGTGCCGGGACACTAATACCTAGCACAGGTACGCAGTATTTT CSASAGTLIPSTGTQYF
TRBJ2-7 TRBD1 15 NA TRBV28 TGTGCCAGCAGTTCCATCAGGGGGCCCACCTACGAGCAGTACTTC CASSSIRGPTYEQYF
TRBJ2-4 TRBD2 15 NA TRBV18 TGTGCCAGCTCTTCCGGGACTAGCGGCAAAAACATTCAGTACTTC CASSSGTSGKNIQYF
TRBJ2-1 NA 16 NA TRBV29-1 TGCAGCGTTGAAGATGGGACTGGGGAGGACTACAATGAGCAGTTCTTC CSVEDGTGEDYNEQFF
TRBJ2-3 NA 14 many TRBV11-3 TGTGCCAGCAGCGACACTGGGCCCTCGGATACGCAGTATTTT CASSDTGPSDTQYF
TRBJ1-2 TRBD1 16 few TRBV3-1 TGTGCCAGCAGCCACGGGACAGACGGACTTAACTATGGCTACACCTTC CASSHGTDGLNYGYTF
TRBJ2-3 NA 14 few TRBV6-2/TRBV6-3 TGTGCCAGCAGTAAAGAGACTAGCACAGATACGCAGTATTTT CASSKETSTDTQYF
TRBJ2-6 TRBD2 18 NA TRBV5-5 TGTGCCAGCAGCTTGGGGCTAGCGGAAATCTCTGGGGCCAACGTCCTGACTTTC CASSLGLAEISGANVLTF
TRBJ2-5 TRBD1 10 few TRBV20-1 TGCAGTACGGACAGGGAGACCCAGTACTTC CSTDRETQYF
TRBJ2-7 NA 14 NA TRBV12-3/TRBV12-4 TGTGCCAGCAGTTTCGGGCTAGGGGGCTACGAGCAGTACTTC CASSFGLGGYEQYF
TRBJ1-5 TRBD1 14 NA TRBV19 TGTGCCAGCTCAACAGGGGACAGCAATCATCCCCAGCATTTT CASSTGDSNHPQHF
TRBJ1-1 NA 15 NA TRBV28 TGTGCCAGCAGGTTAATGGGAGGGGTCCGCACTGAAGCTTTCTTT CASRLMGGVRTEAFF
TRBJ2-5 NA 15 NA TRBV11-2 TGTGCCAGCAGCTTATGGGGATGGGGGGAAGAGGCCCAGTACTTC CASSLWGWGEEAQYF
TRBJ2-1 TRBD1 13 few TRBV29-1 TGCAGCGTTTGGACAGGGGCGAGGGATGAGCAGTTCTTC CSVWTGARDEQFF
TRBJ1-6 NA 13 once TRBV27 TGTGCCGGCACCTCCCGAGGGGATTCGCCCCTCCACTTT CAGTSRGDSPLHF
TRBJ2-3 NA 18 many TRBV5-6 TGTGCCAGCAGCTCTTTGGACACGGTTTGGGACGGAACAGATACGCAGTATTTT CASSSLDTVWDGTDTQYF
TRBJ2-3 TRBD2 14 few TRBV9 TGTGCCAGCGGCGGGGCGGGGGGCACAGATACGCAGTATTTT CASGGAGGTDTQYF
TRBJ1-2 NA 16 NA TRBV7-6 TGTGCCAGCAGCGAGAACGACAGGCCAGAACACTATGGCTACACCTTC CASSENDRPEHYGYTF
TRBJ2-3 NA 15 NA TRBV29-1 TGCAGCGTTGACCCTAGAGGGAGGTCGGCAGATACGCAGTATTTT CSVDPRGRSADTQYF
TRBJ2-7 TRBD1 16 NA TRBV28 TGTGCCAGCACCTTTCCGGGACAGGGGAGCTCCTACGAGCAGTACTTC CASTFPGQGSSYEQYF
TRBJ1-5 NA 12 NA TRBV2 TGTGCCAGCAGCCCCCTTTCTCGGCCCCAGCATTTT CASSPLSRPQHF